These 25 T cell receptor beta chains share one sample of origin, sequenced in a study of technical replicates of blood from a handful of donors. Data came from immunoSEQ multiplex PCR; TCRdb stores just in-frame clones and leaves some out. The data show roughly 80,000 clones, approximately 96% seen once. The sequenced material came from T cells isolated from PBMCs. The receptors were sampled from a human donor in good health.

V usage is TRBV5-1 and J usage is TRBJ1-4; D may be TRBD1 (6 bases). The CDR3 consists of 15 residues. The V end lost 5 bases, the J end lost 4 bases, and 15 bases lay between the germline ends. Germline-derived CDR1 and CDR2 are SGHRS and YFSETQ. The CDR3 coding sequence is TGCGCCAGCAGTTTTTACGGACAGCTTAATGAAAAACTGTTTTTT. It translates to CASSFYGQLNEKLFF.

The chain employs TRBV19 and TRBJ1-2; 8 bases fit TRBD1. V shed 6 bases, J shed 8 bases, and the junction held 8 bases outside the gene matches. The CDR3 loop spans 13 amino acids. The germline V gene encodes CDR1 LNHDA and CDR2 SQIVND (reference sequence). CDR3 coding DNA: TGTGCCAGTAGGAATGAGGCAGGGGGCGGCTACACCTTC. Translating it yields CASRNEAGGGYTF.

The chain joins TRBV5-1 to TRBJ2-1; 8 nucleotides agree with TRBD2. The CDR3 is made up of 16 amino acids. Germline V lookup: CDR1 SGHRS, CDR2 YFSETQ. V gave up 4 bases and J gave up 4 bases; unmatched junction bases: 10. This CDR3 is CASSQTGTGGYNEQFF. CDR3 bases: TGCGCCAGCAGCCAGACCGGGACGGGGGGGTACAATGAGCAGTTCTTC.

This clone was seen only once. The chain has TRBV6-5 and TRBJ2-1, with 7 bases that match TRBD2. Germline values: CDR1 MNHEY, CDR2 SVGAGI. This CDR3 has 13 amino acids. The J segment lost 5 bases and the V segment lost 7 bases, leaving 5 bases of the junction unmatched. CDR3 region: CASTGGNDNEQFF. DNA for the CDR3: TGTGCCAGCACCGGGGGGAACGACAATGAGCAGTTCTTC.

In its sample, this clone was seen a few times. CDR3 sequence: CASSFLTGLDQPQHF. Written as DNA, the CDR3 is TGTGCCAGCAGTTTTTTGACAGGGCTGGATCAGCCCCAGCATTTT. The chain couples TRBV28 to TRBJ1-5, with TRBD1 matching over 7 bases. V trimming: 3 bases; J trimming: 5 bases; junction bases outside the gene matches: 7. The CDR3 covers 15 residues. Per the germline V gene, CDR1 is MDHEN and CDR2 is SYDVKM.

This chain uses TRBV10-1 with TRBJ2-1; D call uncertain. Trimming removed 0 bases at V and 0 bases at J, with 15 bases between. The CDR3 runs to 18 residues. Germline V lookup: CDR1 WNHNN, CDR2 SYGVQD (reference sequence). The CDR3 here is CASSESRFFPSSYNEQFF. CDR3 DNA: TGCGCCAGCAGTGAGTCGAGGTTTTTTCCGAGCTCCTACAATGAGCAGTTCTTC.

The rearrangement joins TRBV14 to TRBJ2-5; D is perhaps TRBD2 (6 bases). Per the germline V gene, CDR1 is SGHDN and CDR2 is FVKESK. This CDR3 is 17 amino acids long. Trimming left V 4 bases short and J 1 base short, with 19 bases between. The CDR3 region is CASSPLGERVPQETQYF. CDR3 coding DNA: TGTGCCAGCAGCCCCCTGGGGGAGCGGGTTCCCCAAGAGACCCAGTACTTC.

The gene calls are TRBV19 and TRBJ1-1; 7 nucleotides agree with TRBD1. The germline V gene encodes CDR1 LNHDA and CDR2 SQIVND (reference sequence). With 6 bases clipped from V and 5 bases from J, the junction kept 3 bases outside the gene matches. The CDR3 covers 12 residues. The CDR3, as DNA: TGTGCCAGTAGACGGACAGGTACTGAAGCTTTCTTT. Its protein product is CASRRTGTEAFF.

This clone was seen once. J is TRBJ1-5 and V is TRBV7-8, with TRBD1 matching 7 bases. The CDR3 contains 16 residues. Germline V lookup: CDR1 SGHVS, CDR2 FQNEAQ. Germline trimming cut 2 bases from V and 3 bases from J; bases unmatched to any gene: 7. CDR3 bases: TGTGCCAGCAGCTTAAGTTTTGGACAGGCCAATCAGCCCCAGCATTTT. Translation gives CASSLSFGQANQPQHF.

The chain employs TRBV6-1 and TRBJ2-7; 13 bases fit TRBD2. Germline V gene lookup returns CDR1 MNHNS and CDR2 SASEGT. The CDR3 is 17 amino acids. V shed 4 bases, J shed 4 bases, and the junction held 10 bases outside the gene matches. The CDR3 DNA reads TGTGCCAGCAGTGCACCGGGACTAGCGGGGCACCTTTACGAGCAGTACTTC. Its translation is CASSAPGLAGHLYEQYF.

The chain employs TRBV6-1 and TRBJ2-7; possibly TRBD1 for D (6 bases). The CDR3 runs to 13 residues. The germline V gene encodes CDR1 MNHNS and CDR2 SASEGT. Deletions cut 4 bases from V and 5 bases from J, with 12 bases between. This CDR3 is CASSAQQGDEQYF. CDR3 sequence (DNA): TGTGCCAGCAGTGCCCAACAGGGTGACGAGCAGTACTTC.

The chain has TRBV28 and TRBJ2-2, with 8 bases aligning to TRBD2. The length of the CDR3 is 14 residues. The V segment lost 5 bases and the J segment 4 bases; nucleotides outside the gene matches: 3. Germline CDR1 reads MDHEN; CDR2 reads SYDVKM. CDR3 in amino acids: CASSAGGPTGELFF. CDR3 bases: TGTGCCAGCAGTGCGGGAGGACCCACCGGGGAGCTGTTTTTT.

The chain links TRBV7-9 to TRBJ2-2; weak D call: TRBD1 (5 bases). Germline CDR1 and CDR2: SEHNR and FQNEAQ (reference sequence). CDR3 length: 16 residues. Trimming pared 5 bases from V and 0 bases from J, leaving 13 bases between. The CDR3 region has the DNA TGTGCCAGCAGCCTGCATGACAGTACGAACACCGGGGAGCTGTTTTTT. Protein sequence: CASSLHDSTNTGELFF.

The genes are TRBV11-3 and TRBJ1-4, with 7 bases fitting TRBD1. The CDR3 totals 16 residues. Per germline, CDR1 SGHNT and CDR2 YENEEA. The V segment lost 5 bases and the J segment 6 bases; nucleotides outside the gene matches: 12. The CDR3, as DNA: TGTGCCAGCAGCCCCGGGACAGCCGATTCGGATGAAAAACTGTTTTTT. It encodes CASSPGTADSDEKLFF.

The chain joins TRBV5-1 to TRBJ2-7; tentative D call: TRBD1 (6 bases). This CDR3 contains 15 residues. V was pared by 3 bases and J by 0 bases, with 13 bases between. Germline lookup yields CDR1 SGHRS and CDR2 YFSETQ. CDR3 sequence (DNA): TGCGCCAGCAGCTGGGGGACACAGAGCTCCTACGAGCAGTACTTC. Amino acids: CASSWGTQSSYEQYF. Supplemented by reference TRBV5-1 and TRBJ2-7, the full variable domain reads KAGVTQTPRYLIKTRGQQVTLSCSPISGHRSVSWYQQTPGQGLQFLFEYFSETQRNKGNFPGRFSGRQFSNSRSEMNVSTLELGDSALYLCASSWGTQSSYEQYFGPGTRLTVT.

V gene TRBV30 combines with J gene TRBJ1-2; D call uncertain. The length of the CDR3 is 13 residues. CDR1 is GTSNPN, CDR2 SVGIG, per germline (reference sequence). Deletions cut 2 bases from V and 3 bases from J, with 10 bases between. In DNA, the CDR3 is TGTGCCTGGAGTTACCACCAGGACTATGGCTACACCTTC. It codes for CAWSYHQDYGYTF.

The chain joins TRBV7-8 to TRBJ2-7, with 13 bases matching TRBD2. The length of the CDR3 is 15 residues. Germline V gene sequence: CDR1 SGHVS, CDR2 FQNEAQ. V gave up 5 bases and J gave up 11 bases; unmatched junction bases: 12. The CDR3 region is CASSNYGTSGTSEYF. CDR3 nucleotide sequence: TGTGCCAGCAGCAACTACGGGACTAGCGGGACGTCGGAGTACTTC. Complete variable domain (other parts from reference TRBV7-8 and TRBJ2-7): GAGVSQSPRYKVAKRGQDVALRCDPISGHVSLFWYQQALGQGPEFLTYFQNEAQLDKSGLPSDRFFAERPEGSVSTLKIQRTQQEDSAVYLCASSNYGTSGTSEYFGPGTRLTVT.

The sample holds a few counts of this clone. V usage is TRBV7-9 and J usage is TRBJ1-2; D unclear. The CDR3 runs 12 residues. V was clipped by 1 base and J by 8 bases, with 8 bases between them. In germline, CDR1 is SEHNR, CDR2 FQNEAQ (reference sequence). In DNA form, the CDR3 reads TGTGCCAGCAGCTTAGAGGGAGGAGGCTACACCTTC. Its translation: CASSLEGGGYTF.

The gene calls are TRBV28 and TRBJ2-7; 10 nucleotides match TRBD2. With V trimmed by 5 bases and J by 0 bases, 16 bases remained unmatched. The germline gives CDR1 MDHEN, CDR2 SYDVKM. This CDR3 region has 19 residues. The CDR3 spells CASSPAPQLGLASSYEQYF. Here the CDR3 DNA reads TGTGCCAGCAGTCCTGCTCCCCAGCTGGGACTAGCGTCCTCCTACGAGCAGTACTTC.

This clone was picked up one time. The chain is built from TRBV18 and TRBJ1-1; D unclear. CDR1 is KGHSH and CDR2 is LQKENI in the germline V gene. The germline V and J ends were trimmed by 6 bases and 4 bases, with 12 bases remaining between them. CDR3 length: 13 residues. The CDR3, as DNA: TGTGCCAGCTCCCAAAGTAAGAGCACTGAAGCTTTCTTT. This sequence encodes CASSQSKSTEAFF.

Only one count was recorded for this clone. The chain has TRBV4-1 and TRBJ2-1; no definite D call. CDR1 and CDR2 from the germline V gene are MGHRA and YSYEKL. CDR3 size: 16 residues. Deletions cut 0 bases from V and 0 bases from J, with 9 bases between. This chain's CDR3 is CASSQDPRSSYNEQFF. The CDR3 DNA is TGCGCCAGCAGCCAAGACCCCCGGAGCTCCTACAATGAGCAGTTCTTC.

The chain combines TRBV5-4 with TRBJ2-3; the D is unclear. V was shortened by 3 bases and J by 0 bases, with 5 bases between the two germline ends. CDR1 is SGHNT, CDR2 YYREEE, per germline (reference sequence). This CDR3 region has 13 residues. CDR3 sequence reads: CASSSLSTDTQYF. The CDR3 DNA is TGTGCCAGCAGCTCCCTCAGCACAGATACGCAGTATTTT. Looking up the rest from reference TRBV5-4 and TRBJ2-3 gives the full variable domain: ETGVTQSPTHLIKTRGQQVTLRCSSQSGHNTVSWYQQALGQGPQFIFQYYREEENGRGNFPPRFSGLQFPNYSSELNVNALELDDSALYLCASSSLSTDTQYFGPGTRLTVL.

This chain connects TRBV11-3 to TRBJ2-1, with D hard to call. V lost 0 bases to trimming and J lost 10 bases, with 4 bases between them. CDR1 is SGHNT and CDR2 is YENEEA in the germline V gene. The length of the CDR3 is 11 residues. For the CDR3, the DNA is TGTGCCAGCAGCTTAGACGGGGAGCAGTTCTTC. Protein product: CASSLDGEQFF.

The chain links TRBV6-5 to TRBJ1-1; D may be TRBD1 (5 bases). The CDR3 is made up of 13 amino acids. The germline V and J ends were trimmed by 0 bases and 4 bases, with 6 bases remaining between them. CDR1 is MNHEY and CDR2 is SVGAGI in the germline V gene. CDR3 amino acids: CASSYSGGTEAFF. CDR3 bases: TGTGCCAGCAGTTACTCCGGGGGCACTGAAGCTTTCTTT.

This clone was detected only once. The gene calls are TRBV11-2 and TRBJ2-3, with D perhaps matching TRBD2 (6 bases). Germline V gene data show CDR1 as SGHAT and CDR2 as FQNNGV. The CDR3 is 15 residues long. Trimming took off 5 bases at V and 5 bases at J, with 17 bases between the two ends. The CDR3 loop is CASSPGSGYVDTQYF. CDR3 coding DNA: TGTGCCAGCAGCCCCGGGAGTGGTTATGTAGATACGCAGTATTTT.